The 23 T cell receptor beta chains below come from one sample, sequenced in a study of T cell repertoires in cytomegalovirus infection (dated by TCRdb to the late 2010s). Data came from an Illumina HiSeq 1500. TCRdb reran the public reads through fastp at Q25 and MiXCR, keeping productive beta chains. Entries that share a CDR3 protein sequence are merged under the most common genes and DNA. Present in this sample are about 830,000 distinct CDR3 sequences, approximately 30% of which were seen just once. The ten largest clones take up approximately 13% of the sample. Antigens for these TCRs are unknown. In the paper's terms, the treatment or condition label means: in vitro stimulation with specific CMV peptide epitopes to enrich CMV-specific T cells. Sequenced material: cultured CD8+ T cells from PBMCs, taken from culture after CMV antigen stimulation. Receptors were obtained from a human donor in good health (CMV status not recorded). Some clones in this sample may be carry-over from other donors' samples.

Many counts were recorded for this clonotype. The rearrangement joins TRBV7-2 to TRBJ1-5; 7 positions match TRBD1. The J segment lost 5 bases and the V segment lost 4 bases, leaving 11 bases of the junction unmatched. Germline V CDR1 and CDR2: SGHTA, FQGNSA. This CDR3 contains 16 residues. DNA for the CDR3: TGTGCCAGCAGCTCAGAACAGACAGGGAATCATCAGCCCCAGCATTTT. This sequence encodes CASSSEQTGNHQPQHF.

The rearrangement uses TRBV12-5 and TRBJ1-6; the D is unclear. This CDR3 region has 13 residues. Germline V gene data show CDR1 as LGHNT and CDR2 as FRNRAP. The germline V and J ends were trimmed by 6 bases and 7 bases, with 10 bases remaining between them. The CDR3 protein is CASGKTTNSPLHF. Written as DNA, the CDR3 is TGTGCTAGTGGAAAGACAACGAATTCACCCCTCCACTTT.

The V gene is TRBV27, the J gene TRBJ2-1; 12 bases are shared with TRBD2. Looked up from germline, CDR1 is MNHEY and CDR2 is SMNVEV (reference sequence). V trimming: 4 bases; J trimming: 10 bases; junction bases outside the gene matches: 8. The CDR3 covers 15 residues. The CDR3: CASSSSGGAGKEQFF. DNA for the CDR3: TGTGCCAGCAGTTCTAGCGGGGGGGCCGGTAAGGAGCAGTTCTTC.

The chain uses TRBV27 and TRBJ1-2; D unresolved. CDR1 MNHEY and CDR2 SMNVEV come from the germline V gene (reference sequence). The CDR3 length is 15 residues. Trimming took off 2 bases at V and 2 bases at J, with 12 bases between the two ends. This chain's CDR3 is CASSLLGSLNYGYTF. The CDR3 bases are TGTGCCAGCAGTTTACTAGGATCCCTGAACTATGGCTACACCTTC.

This chain's CDR3 is CASSEARLRGRDGYTF. Written as DNA, the CDR3 is TGTGCCAGCAGTGAAGCCCGCTTGCGGGGGAGGGATGGCTACACCTTC. This chain joins TRBV2 and TRBJ1-2; tentatively, D is TRBD1 (5 bases). V was pared by 0 bases and J by 6 bases, with 17 bases between. This CDR3 contains 16 residues. Germline CDR1 reads SNHLY; CDR2 reads FYNNEI.

The V call is TRBV5-1, the J call TRBJ1-1, with 10 bases identical to TRBD1. Germline V CDR1 and CDR2: SGHRS, YFSETQ. After removal of 4 bases from V and 5 bases from J, the junction contained 14 bases not matched to a gene. The CDR3 sequence is 17 residues long. The CDR3 nucleotides are TGCGCCAGCAGCAACTCCGGGACAGGGGTGGTTAGGACTGAAGCTTTCTTT. This codes for CASSNSGTGVVRTEAFF.

V is TRBV6-1 and J is TRBJ2-3; 11 positions match TRBD2. The J segment lost 7 bases and the V segment lost 2 bases, leaving 8 bases of the junction unmatched. This CDR3 has 16 amino acids. Germline assignment: CDR1 MNHNS and CDR2 SASEGT. The CDR3: CASSESPSGGLNTQYF. CDR3 bases: TGTGCCAGCAGTGAATCGCCTAGCGGGGGGCTGAATACGCAGTATTTT.

This clonotype has a count of ten or more. J is TRBJ1-5 and V is TRBV28; D gene uncertain. The V gene lost 2 bases and the J gene lost 7 bases, with 24 bases spanning the gap. This CDR3 has 18 amino acids. Germline values: CDR1 MDHEN, CDR2 SYDVKM. For the CDR3, the DNA is TGTGCCAGCAGTTTAGCCCCAGGTCCCAGGTTTGGTGGCCAGCCCCAGCATTTT. Its protein is CASSLAPGPRFGGQPQHF.

In DNA, the CDR3 is TGCAGTGCTAGAGGTCGCGAGACCCAGTACTTC. Translating gives CSARGRETQYF. The chain uses TRBV20-1 and TRBJ2-5; no reliable D call. The CDR3 is 11 residues long. With 1 base removed from V and 5 bases from J, the gap between germline ends came to 5 bases. Germline V CDR1 and CDR2: DFQATT, SNEGSKA (reference sequence).

The chain uses TRBV9 and TRBJ2-4; 10 bases are shared with TRBD2. There are 16 residues in the CDR3. Trimming at V came to 3 bases and at J to 2 bases, leaving 5 bases not matched to a gene. The germline V gene has CDR1 SGDLS and CDR2 YYNGEE. The CDR3 DNA sequence: TGTGCCAGCAGCGGAAGCGGGGGGGCGTCCAAAAACATTCAGTACTTC. Residues: CASSGSGGASKNIQYF.

For the CDR3, the DNA is TGTGCCAGCCTGGGGGGGGGAATTTCCAGCTCCTACAATGAGCAGTTCTTC. Translation: CASLGGGISSSYNEQFF. The V gene is TRBV6-2 or TRBV6-3, the J gene TRBJ2-1; TRBD2 matches 7 bases. Unmatched junction bases numbered 13, after V lost 8 bases and J lost 0 bases. The CDR3 is 17 amino acids. CDR1 is MNHEY, CDR2 SVGEGT, per germline.

A few counts support this clonotype. The rearrangement links TRBV10-3 to TRBJ1-1; possibly TRBD1 for D (5 bases). V was clipped by 8 bases and J by 1 base, with 20 bases between them. The CDR3 totals 16 residues. Germline CDR1 ENHRY, CDR2 SYGVKD. The CDR3 DNA follows: TGTGCCATCCGAGGGACTCTCCGAGAATGGAACACTGAAGCTTTCTTT. Translated: CAIRGTLREWNTEAFF.

This clonotype was seen a few times. V usage is TRBV4-1 and J usage is TRBJ2-2; no firm D call. The CDR3 is 14 residues long. CDR1 is MGHRA, CDR2 YSYEKL, per germline. Trimming took off 1 base at V and 5 bases at J, with 8 bases between the two ends. The CDR3 nucleotides read TGCGCCAGCAGCCAAGGACTTTCAACCGGGGAGCTGTTTTTT. This translates into CASSQGLSTGELFF.

This chain uses TRBV7-9 with TRBJ2-1; 9 nucleotides match TRBD2. CDR3 length equals 16 residues. V was clipped by 1 base and J by 4 bases; unmatched bases: 5. Per the germline V gene, CDR1 is SEHNR and CDR2 is FQNEAQ (reference sequence). CDR3 loop: CASSLGLAGQYNEQFF. CDR3 in DNA: TGTGCCAGCAGCTTAGGGCTAGCGGGGCAATACAATGAGCAGTTCTTC. Complete variable domain (other parts from reference TRBV7-9 and TRBJ2-1): DTGVSQNPRHKITKRGQNVTFRCDPISEHNRLYWYRQTLGQGPEFLTYFQNEAQLEKSRLLSDRFSAERPKGSFSTLEIQRTEQGDSAMYLCASSLGLAGQYNEQFFGPGTRLTVL.

There are a few counts of this clonotype. The gene calls are TRBV28 and TRBJ1-1, with D possibly being TRBD1 (5 bases). Trimming pared 5 bases from V and 0 bases from J, leaving 13 bases between. Germline lookup yields CDR1 MDHEN and CDR2 SYDVKM. CDR3 length equals 15 residues. As DNA, the CDR3 is TGTGCCAGCAGTACGGGACCGGATCTGAACACTGAAGCTTTCTTT. Translated: CASSTGPDLNTEAFF.

The CDR3 nucleotides read TGCAGCGTTGAGCCAGAGGGGATCTACAATGAGCAGTTCTTC. It yields the protein CSVEPEGIYNEQFF. J is TRBJ2-1 and V is TRBV29-1, with D perhaps given as TRBD1 or TRBD2 (5 bases each). V was pared by 3 bases and J by 3 bases, with 12 bases between. There are 14 residues in the CDR3. Germline-derived CDR1 and CDR2 are SQVTM and ANQGSEA.

The gene calls are TRBV25-1 and TRBJ1-1; possible D gene TRBD1, 6 bases. CDR1 is MGHDK and CDR2 is SYGVNS in the germline V gene. Trimming pared 2 bases from V and 6 bases from J, leaving 13 bases between. The CDR3 spans 14 residues. The CDR3 coding sequence is TGTGCCAGCAGTGAAAACAGGGAGATTGCTGAAGCTTTCTTT. Its protein product is CASSENREIAEAFF.

The chain recombines TRBV5-6 with TRBJ2-5; D is uncertain. This CDR3 spans 15 amino acids. V dropped 8 bases and J dropped 9 bases, with 26 bases sitting between them. Germline V gives CDR1 SGHDT, CDR2 YYEEEE. The CDR3 protein is CASSIPTNDKSAQYF. CDR3 nucleotides: TGTGCCAGTTCAATACCGACCAACGACAAGTCGGCCCAGTACTTC.

The table lists this clonotype with a few counts. The chain links TRBV7-9 to TRBJ2-1; 9 bases map to TRBD1. After removal of 5 bases from V and 6 bases from J, the junction contained 17 bases not matched to a gene. Germline CDR1 reads SEHNR; CDR2 reads FQNEAQ (reference sequence). This CDR3 comprises 18 residues. The CDR3 loop reads CASSLDYSGTGRINEQFF. In nucleotides, the CDR3 is TGTGCCAGCAGCCTAGATTATTCCGGGACAGGGCGAATCAATGAGCAGTTCTTC.

The chain employs TRBV27 and TRBJ2-2, with D maybe TRBD2 (6 bases). CDR3 length equals 17 residues. Germline lookup yields CDR1 MNHEY and CDR2 SMNVEV (reference sequence). Trimming left V 2 bases short and J 1 base short, with 14 bases between. The CDR3 coding sequence is TGTGCCAGCAGTTTAGCGGGGTTTTTTCTGAACACCGGGGAGCTGTTTTTT. Its translation: CASSLAGFFLNTGELFF.

V gene TRBV28 combines with J gene TRBJ2-1; 9 nucleotides line up with TRBD1. The CDR3 extends over 16 amino acids. V shed 7 bases and J 7 bases; nucleotides not matched to a gene: 14. CDR1 is MDHEN and CDR2 is SYDVKM in the germline V gene. For the CDR3, the DNA is TGTGCCAGCACCCCCCTCCGGGACAGGGCGGGGAATGAGCAGTTCTTC. It specifies CASTPLRDRAGNEQFF.

The chain recombines TRBV5-1 with TRBJ1-2; 9 bases fit TRBD1. V gave up 5 bases and J gave up 8 bases; unmatched junction bases: 10. Germline CDR1 reads SGHRS; CDR2 reads YFSETQ. This CDR3 contains 14 residues. This chain's CDR3 is CASSRRDREYGYTF. Here the CDR3 DNA reads TGCGCCAGCAGTCGCCGGGACAGGGAGTACGGCTACACCTTC.

This clonotype was counted ten times or more. The chain recombines TRBV12-3 or TRBV12-4 with TRBJ1-2, with a weak D call TRBD1 (6 bases). V lost 5 bases, J lost 4 bases, and 17 bases lay in between. The CDR3 is 15 amino acids. The CDR3 DNA reads as TGTGCCAGCAGTCCGACAGGAGTATTGCGCTATGGCTACACCTTC. Amino acid sequence: CASSPTGVLRYGYTF.